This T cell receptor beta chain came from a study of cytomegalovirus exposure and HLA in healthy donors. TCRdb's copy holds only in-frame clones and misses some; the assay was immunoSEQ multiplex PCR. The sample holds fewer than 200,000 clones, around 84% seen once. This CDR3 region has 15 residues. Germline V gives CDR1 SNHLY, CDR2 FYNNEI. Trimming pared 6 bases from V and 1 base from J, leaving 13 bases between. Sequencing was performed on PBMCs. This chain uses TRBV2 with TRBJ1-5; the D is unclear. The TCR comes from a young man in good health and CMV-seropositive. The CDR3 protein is CASSPVPRSNQPQHF. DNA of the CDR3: TGTGCCAGCAGCCCGGTGCCCCGGAGCAATCAGCCCCAGCATTTT.